These 22 T cell receptor beta chains were all obtained from the same sample, sequenced in a study of T cells in pancreatic ductal adenocarcinoma. Selected pancreatic ductal adenocarcinoma patients had undergone surgery without neoadjuvant therapy. Clones were sequenced by immunoSEQ multiplex PCR, and TCRdb holds only the in-frame ones, with some missing. The data contain about 98,000 clones, roughly 96% of them singletons. The sequenced sample consisted of PBMCs. All receptors derive from a human donor with pancreatic ductal adenocarcinoma.

The V call is TRBV7-2, the J call TRBJ1-5; no clear D. From germline, CDR1 is SGHTA and CDR2 FQGNSA. V lost 5 bases and J 6 bases, leaving 14 bases between the germline ends. The CDR3 covers 14 residues. The CDR3 DNA sequence: TGTGCCAGCAGCCAGACCGGAGGGCCTCAGCCCCAGCATTTT. Protein product: CASSQTGGPQPQHF.

The V gene is TRBV29-1, the J gene TRBJ1-4, with D perhaps matching TRBD1 (5 bases). V was cut by 7 bases and J by 7 bases, with 16 bases left in between. Germline CDR1 and CDR2: SQVTM and ANQGSEA. The CDR3 runs 13 residues. In DNA form, the CDR3 reads TGCAGCGCCCAAGTTGCCAGGGTTGAAAAACTGTTTTTT. This gives the protein CSAQVARVEKLFF.

This chain uses TRBV5-4 with TRBJ2-7; D remains ambiguous. The CDR3 spans 14 residues. The ends were cut back, 1 base at V and 5 bases at J, with 13 bases in the middle. Germline CDR1 reads SGHNT; CDR2 reads YYREEE (reference sequence). The CDR3 DNA sequence: TGTGCCAGCAGCTTGTACACCGAACAGAACGAGCAGTACTTC. Protein: CASSLYTEQNEQYF.

This chain uses TRBV6-9 with TRBJ2-7; D is possibly TRBD2 (6 bases). There are 14 residues in the CDR3. The V end lost 10 bases, the J end lost 2 bases, and 18 bases lay between the germline ends. Looked up from germline, CDR1 is MNHGY and CDR2 is SVAAGI. CDR3 sequence: CAIPAGFRTYEQYF. In DNA form, the CDR3 reads TGTGCCATTCCAGCGGGTTTTAGAACCTACGAGCAGTACTTC.

The V and J genes are TRBV28 and TRBJ1-2; no definite D call. Trimming left V 3 bases short and J 10 bases short, with 12 bases between. This CDR3 has 12 residues. In germline, CDR1 is MDHEN, CDR2 SYDVKM. The CDR3 protein is CASSLVRVDYTF. The DNA for the CDR3 is TGTGCCAGCAGTTTGGTACGGGTCGACTACACCTTC.

V gene TRBV7-8 combines with J gene TRBJ2-3, with D perhaps TRBD1 (6 bases). This CDR3 contains 12 residues. Germline CDR1 reads SGHVS; CDR2 reads FQNEAQ. Deletions cut 4 bases from V and 7 bases from J, with 9 bases between. CDR3 bases: TGTGCCAGCAGCTCCAGGGGTAATACGCAGTATTTT. Translation gives CASSSRGNTQYF.

V and J are TRBV7-8 and TRBJ1-2; 9 nucleotides agree with TRBD1. Germline loops: CDR1 SGHVS, CDR2 FQNEAQ. This CDR3 region has 14 residues. The ends lost 5 bases at V and 3 bases at J; junction bases unmatched: 4. The CDR3 spells CASSTRQGDYGYTF. CDR3 DNA sequence: TGTGCCAGCAGCACCCGACAGGGGGACTATGGCTACACCTTC.

The chain carries TRBV29-1 and TRBJ2-3; a possible D gene is TRBD2 (5 bases). The germline V gene encodes CDR1 SQVTM and CDR2 ANQGSEA. This CDR3 has 12 amino acids. The germline V and J ends were trimmed by 0 bases and 4 bases, with 5 bases remaining between them. The CDR3 loop is CSVEEAADTQYF. CDR3 bases: TGCAGCGTTGAAGAAGCGGCAGATACGCAGTATTTT.

The chain couples TRBV29-1 to TRBJ2-1, with a tentative D call TRBD2 (6 bases). The CDR3 contains 16 residues. CDR1 and CDR2 from the germline V gene are SQVTM and ANQGSEA. The V end lost 5 bases, the J end lost 2 bases, and 19 bases lay between the germline ends. CDR3 nucleotide sequence: TGCAGCGTTATACCTCAATATAGACTAGCCTACAATGAGCAGTTCTTC. It yields the protein CSVIPQYRLAYNEQFF.

V is TRBV6-6 and J is TRBJ2-7, with 11 bases aligning to TRBD1. The V and J ends lost 2 bases and 4 bases, in that order; junction bases with no gene match: 4. The CDR3 is 15 residues long. Germline CDR1 MNHNY, CDR2 SVGAGI (reference sequence). This CDR3 reads CASSYDRDRGYEQYF. In DNA form, the CDR3 reads TGTGCCAGCAGTTACGACCGGGACAGGGGGTACGAGCAGTACTTC.

The rearrangement joins TRBV27 to TRBJ1-4; 7 positions agree with TRBD1. The CDR3 spans 13 residues. V gave up 4 bases and J gave up 8 bases; unmatched junction bases: 4. Germline V gives CDR1 MNHEY, CDR2 SMNVEV (reference sequence). CDR3 residues: CASSWTGREKLFF. CDR3 nucleotide sequence: TGTGCCAGCAGTTGGACAGGACGAGAAAAACTGTTTTTT.

V gene TRBV2 combines with J gene TRBJ1-5; D perhaps matches TRBD1 (5 bases). CDR3 size: 14 residues. Deletions cut 4 bases from V and 4 bases from J, with 11 bases between. CDR1 SNHLY and CDR2 FYNNEI come from the germline V gene. The chain's CDR3 is CASSVGEENQPQHF. The CDR3, as DNA: TGTGCCAGCAGTGTGGGGGAGGAAAATCAGCCCCAGCATTTT.

This chain joins TRBV7-2 and TRBJ2-7; TRBD1 matches at 8 bases. There are 11 residues in the CDR3. Germline loops: CDR1 SGHTA, CDR2 FQGNSA. Trimming took 5 bases from V and 6 from J; bases not matched to a gene: 0. The CDR3 bases are TGTGCCAGCAGCACAGGGGGCGAGCAGTACTTC. This encodes CASSTGGEQYF. Together with reference TRBV7-2 and TRBJ2-7, the CDR3 gives the full variable domain: GAGVSQSPSNKVTEKGKDVELRCDPISGHTALYWYRQSLGQGLEFLIYFQGNSAPDKSGLPSDRFSAERTGGSVSTLTIQRTQQEDSAVYLCASSTGGEQYFGPGTRLTVT.

The chain has TRBV6-1 and TRBJ2-7; no definite D call. The CDR3 is 12 residues long. The germline CDR1 and CDR2 sequences are MNHNS and SASEGT. Trimming took 2 bases from V and 6 from J, leaving 8 bases between them. The CDR3 bases are TGTGCCAGCAGTGAAATTACGGTCGAGCAGTACTTC. Amino acids: CASSEITVEQYF.

V usage is TRBV10-3 and J usage is TRBJ1-4; D perhaps matches TRBD1 (6 bases). The V end was cut by 9 bases, the J end by 0 bases, with 8 bases between. CDR1 and CDR2 (germline): ENHRY, SYGVKD. The CDR3 spans 13 residues. CDR3 amino acids: CAIQGATNEKLFF. The CDR3 region has the DNA TGTGCCATACAGGGTGCAACTAATGAAAAACTGTTTTTT.

The V gene is TRBV2, the J gene TRBJ2-1; D may be TRBD1 (6 bases). The CDR3 has 13 amino acids. Germline V CDR1 and CDR2: SNHLY, FYNNEI. V shed 6 bases and J shed 4 bases, with 10 bases lying between them. The chain's CDR3 is CASRGTTYNEQFF. The CDR3, as DNA: TGTGCCAGCAGAGGGACAACGTACAATGAGCAGTTCTTC. The whole variable domain, remainder taken from reference TRBV2 and TRBJ2-1, is EPEVTQTPSHQVTQMGQEVILRCVPISNHLYFYWYRQILGQKVEFLVSFYNNEISEKSEIFDDQFSVERPDGSNFTLKIRSTKLEDSAMYFCASRGTTYNEQFFGPGTRLTVL.

The chain recombines TRBV29-1 with TRBJ2-3; D possibly corresponds to TRBD2 (6 bases). The V gene's germline CDR1 is SQVTM and CDR2 ANQGSEA. Trimming stripped 1 base from V and 1 base from J, with 21 bases between. The CDR3 totals 18 residues. The CDR3 here is CSVEARGGASRGTDTQYF. CDR3 nucleotide sequence: TGCAGCGTTGAAGCTAGGGGAGGTGCTAGCCGGGGCACAGATACGCAGTATTTT.

This chain joins TRBV30 and TRBJ2-5, with no clear D. The germline gives CDR1 GTSNPN, CDR2 SVGIG (reference sequence). This CDR3 has 11 amino acids. Trimming stripped 4 bases from V and 3 bases from J, with 6 bases between. DNA of the CDR3: TGTGCCTGGAAAGCTGAAGAGACCCAGTACTTC. Its protein is CAWKAEETQYF.

The chain employs TRBV18 and TRBJ2-5; weak D call: TRBD2 (6 bases). This CDR3 region has 16 residues. V was trimmed by 0 bases and J by 3 bases, leaving 14 bases between them. CDR1 KGHSH and CDR2 LQKENI come from the germline V gene. Here the CDR3 reads CASSPPGGGREETQYF. Written as DNA, the CDR3 is TGTGCCAGCTCACCACCGGGCGGAGGGCGCGAAGAGACCCAGTACTTC.

This chain joins TRBV7-2 and TRBJ2-3, with 11 bases aligning to TRBD2. The CDR3 extends over 16 amino acids. V trimming: 5 bases; J trimming: 5 bases; junction bases outside the gene matches: 9. CDR1 and CDR2 (germline): SGHTA, FQGNSA. The CDR3 sequence is CASSPPGTSGIDTQYF. CDR3 sequence (DNA): TGTGCCAGCAGCCCCCCCGGGACTAGCGGTATAGATACGCAGTATTTT.

This clone was counted a single time. The chain links TRBV28 to TRBJ2-3; no clear D. Deletions cut 3 bases from V and 2 bases from J, with 6 bases between. Germline CDR1 is MDHEN and CDR2 is SYDVKM. There are 13 residues in the CDR3. The DNA of the CDR3 is TGTGCCAGCAGTTTCTCTTCCACAGATACGCAGTATTTT. Its translation is CASSFSSTDTQYF.

V usage is TRBV9 and J usage is TRBJ2-3; D not certain. V was clipped by 0 bases and J by 4 bases, with 6 bases between them. CDR3 length: 13 amino acids. CDR1 is SGDLS, CDR2 YYNGEE, per germline. The CDR3 is CASSVGRADTQYF. For the CDR3, the DNA is TGTGCCAGCAGCGTAGGTCGGGCAGATACGCAGTATTTT.